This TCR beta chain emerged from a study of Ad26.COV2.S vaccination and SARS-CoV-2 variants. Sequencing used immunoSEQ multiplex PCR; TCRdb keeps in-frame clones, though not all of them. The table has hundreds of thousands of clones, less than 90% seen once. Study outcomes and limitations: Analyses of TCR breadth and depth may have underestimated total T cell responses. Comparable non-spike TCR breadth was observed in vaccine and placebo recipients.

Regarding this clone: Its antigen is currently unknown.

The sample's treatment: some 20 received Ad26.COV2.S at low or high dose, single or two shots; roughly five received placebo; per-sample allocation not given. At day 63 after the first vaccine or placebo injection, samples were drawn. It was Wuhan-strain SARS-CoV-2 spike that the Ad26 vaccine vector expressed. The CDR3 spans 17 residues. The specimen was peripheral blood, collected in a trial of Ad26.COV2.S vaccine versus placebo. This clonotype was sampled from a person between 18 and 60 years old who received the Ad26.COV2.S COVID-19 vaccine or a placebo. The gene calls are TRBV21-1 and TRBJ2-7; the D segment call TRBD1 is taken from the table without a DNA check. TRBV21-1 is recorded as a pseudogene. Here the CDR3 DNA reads TGTGCCAGCAGCAAAGCGTGTGGCCAGGGGACAGGTTACGAGCAGTACTTC. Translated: CASSKACGQGTGYEQYF.